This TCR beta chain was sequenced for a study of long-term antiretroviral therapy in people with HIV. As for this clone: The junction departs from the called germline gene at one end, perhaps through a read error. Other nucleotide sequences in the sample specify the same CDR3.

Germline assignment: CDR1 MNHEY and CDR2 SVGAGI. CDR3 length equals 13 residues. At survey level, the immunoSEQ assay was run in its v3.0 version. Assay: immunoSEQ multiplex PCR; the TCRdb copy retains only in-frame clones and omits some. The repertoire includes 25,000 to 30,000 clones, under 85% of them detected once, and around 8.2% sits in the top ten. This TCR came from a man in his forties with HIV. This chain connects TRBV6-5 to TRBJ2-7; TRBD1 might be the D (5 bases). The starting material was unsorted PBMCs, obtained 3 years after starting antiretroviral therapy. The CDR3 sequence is CASSLAGWNEQYF. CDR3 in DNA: TGCGCCAGCAGTCTGGCAGGGTGGAACGAGCAGTACTTC.